These 29 T cell receptor beta chains share one sample of origin, sequenced in a study of cytomegalovirus exposure and HLA in healthy donors. 60 Vbeta and 13 Jbeta primers were used in PCR. TCRdb's table, derived via immunoSEQ multiplex PCR, lists solely in-frame clones and lacks some. The table has about 130,000 clones, around 81% seen once; the top ten hold around 1.9%. What was sequenced was PBMCs. The receptors derive from a woman aged 45-59 years in good health and CMV-seronegative.

This chain uses TRBV28 with TRBJ2-7, with TRBD1 matching 10 bases. The V gene end was trimmed by 5 bases and the J gene end by 0 bases; junction bases not matched to a gene: 16. Germline values: CDR1 MDHEN, CDR2 SYDVKM. The CDR3 loop spans 19 amino acids. CDR3 nucleotides: TGTGCCAGCAGTAGAACCGGGACAGGGGCACTCTATAACTCCTACGAGCAGTACTTC. Its protein product is CASSRTGTGALYNSYEQYF.

J is TRBJ2-3 and V is TRBV20-1; D remains ambiguous. Germline CDR1 and CDR2: DFQATT and SNEGSKA (reference sequence). The CDR3 spans 9 residues. CDR3 loop: CSPADTQYF. CDR3 nucleotides: TGCAGCCCCGCAGATACGCAGTATTTT.

Only a few counts were recorded for this clone. This chain links TRBV7-9 with TRBJ2-2; possible D gene TRBD1, 6 bases. Between the trimmed V and J ends, which lost 5 bases and 4 bases, there was a span of 17 bases. The CDR3 length is 16 residues. Germline V gives CDR1 SEHNR, CDR2 FQNEAQ (reference sequence). The CDR3 is CASSVHGTSATGELFF. CDR3 DNA: TGTGCCAGCAGCGTACATGGGACATCGGCCACCGGGGAGCTGTTTTTT.

In its sample, this clone was seen a few times. The chain combines TRBV4-1 with TRBJ1-1, with 11 positions matching TRBD1. Germline values: CDR1 MGHRA, CDR2 YSYEKL. The V segment lost 3 bases and the J segment 4 bases; nucleotides outside the gene matches: 10. The CDR3 length is 17 residues. Here the CDR3 DNA reads TGCGCCAGCAGCCACCTAGGACAGGGGGCTGTCGGCACTGAAGCTTTCTTT. This encodes CASSHLGQGAVGTEAFF.

The chain uses TRBV7-2 and TRBJ2-1; the match to TRBD2 covers 10 bases. CDR1 and CDR2 (germline): SGHTA, FQGNSA. The CDR3 runs to 16 residues. V lost 3 bases and J lost 4; bases outside the gene matches: 6. In DNA form, the CDR3 reads TGTGCCAGCAGCTTCGTAACTAGCGGGACTTACAATGAGCAGTTCTTC. It yields the protein CASSFVTSGTYNEQFF. The full variable domain, rest sourced from reference TRBV7-2 and TRBJ2-1, is GAGVSQSPSNKVTEKGKDVELRCDPISGHTALYWYRQSLGQGLEFLIYFQGNSAPDKSGLPSDRFSAERTGGSVSTLTIQRTQQEDSAVYLCASSFVTSGTYNEQFFGPGTRLTVL.

The chain recombines TRBV14 with TRBJ1-3; D is ambiguous. This CDR3 region has 16 residues. The germline V gene encodes CDR1 SGHDN and CDR2 FVKESK. Trimming removed 0 bases from V and 2 bases from J, with 11 bases in between. The CDR3 loop is CASSQDQFGAGNTIYF. In nucleotides, the CDR3 is TGTGCCAGCAGCCAAGATCAATTCGGGGCTGGAAACACCATATATTTT.

The chain employs TRBV27 and TRBJ1-1; tentatively, D is TRBD1 (6 bases). The CDR3 sequence is 14 residues long. The germline V gene encodes CDR1 MNHEY and CDR2 SMNVEV (reference sequence). The V end lost 5 bases, the J end lost 3 bases, and 13 bases lay between the germline ends. In DNA form, the CDR3 reads TGTGCCAGCAGTGAGACAGGAACCTACACTGAAGCTTTCTTT. Translated, it gives CASSETGTYTEAFF.

The chain is built from TRBV27 and TRBJ1-4; D gene unclear. The CDR3 runs to 15 residues. V was pared by 5 bases and J by 0 bases, with 10 bases between. Germline CDR1 MNHEY, CDR2 SMNVEV (reference sequence). CDR3 nucleotide sequence: TGTGCCAGCAGTGCGGGTCCCACAACTAATGAAAAACTGTTTTTT. This gives the protein CASSAGPTTNEKLFF.

V usage is TRBV7-2 and J usage is TRBJ1-2, with D possibly matching TRBD1 (5 bases). CDR3 length: 14 amino acids. Germline lookup yields CDR1 SGHTA and CDR2 FQGNSA. The V gene lost 7 bases and the J gene lost 2 bases, with 14 bases spanning the gap. DNA of the CDR3: TGTGCCAGCACCCGCGGGGCGTTAAACTATGGCTACACCTTC. Translating gives CASTRGALNYGYTF.

The rearrangement links TRBV30 to TRBJ1-4; possible D gene TRBD1, 6 bases. Germline V lookup: CDR1 GTSNPN, CDR2 SVGIG (reference sequence). V was shortened by 0 bases and J by 6 bases, with 14 bases between the two germline ends. The CDR3 is 15 amino acids. In DNA, the CDR3 is TGTGCCTGGAGTGTACAGGGAATAATCCATGAAAAACTGTTTTTT. Protein product: CAWSVQGIIHEKLFF.

The rearrangement links TRBV4-2 to TRBJ1-5, with D unresolved. This CDR3 is 18 amino acids long. V was trimmed by 0 bases and J by 4 bases, leaving 19 bases between them. CDR1 and CDR2 from the germline V gene are LGHNA and YNFKEQ. The CDR3 sequence: CASSQDRREAMENQPQHF. In nucleotides, the CDR3 is TGTGCCAGCAGCCAAGATCGAAGAGAGGCCATGGAGAATCAGCCCCAGCATTTT.

V is TRBV7-6 and J is TRBJ2-2, with D tentatively TRBD2 (6 bases). The ends were cut back, 3 bases at V and 0 bases at J, with 11 bases in the middle. Germline V gene lookup returns CDR1 SGHVS and CDR2 FNYEAQ. The CDR3 length is 16 residues. The DNA of the CDR3 is TGTGCCAGCAGCTTGAGGCGGGGCTCGAACACCGGGGAGCTGTTTTTT. It specifies CASSLRRGSNTGELFF.

As for this clone: The junction departs from the called germline gene at one end, perhaps through a read error. The chain carries TRBV2 and TRBJ2-7, with D perhaps TRBD2 (6 bases). Germline V gene sequence: CDR1 SNHLY, CDR2 FYNNEI. This CDR3 is 12 amino acids long. CDR3 in amino acids: CASSEAPPGLPF. CDR3 DNA: TGTGCCAGCAGTGAAGCGCCTCCCGGACTACCATTC.

The table lists this clone with a count of one. The rearrangement uses TRBV7-2 and TRBJ2-7; TRBD2 matches 13 bases. Germline CDR1 is SGHTA and CDR2 is FQGNSA. V shed 3 bases and J 3 bases; nucleotides not matched to a gene: 8. This CDR3 is built from 17 residues. CDR3 sequence (DNA): TGTGCCAGCAGCTTTAAGGGACTAGCGGGGTCGGGCTACGAGCAGTACTTC. Encoded protein: CASSFKGLAGSGYEQYF. Full variable domain (remainder filled in from reference TRBV7-2 and TRBJ2-7): GAGVSQSPSNKVTEKGKDVELRCDPISGHTALYWYRQSLGQGLEFLIYFQGNSAPDKSGLPSDRFSAERTGGSVSTLTIQRTQQEDSAVYLCASSFKGLAGSGYEQYFGPGTRLTVT.

The genes are TRBV5-1 and TRBJ2-1; TRBD2 matches 15 bases. V lost 4 bases and J lost 3; bases outside the gene matches: 5. The CDR3 has 17 amino acids. Germline V gives CDR1 SGHRS, CDR2 YFSETQ. The CDR3, as DNA: TGCGCCAGCAGCCCGGGACTAGCGGGGGGCATCTACAATGAGCAGTTCTTC. Its translation: CASSPGLAGGIYNEQFF.

The rearrangement uses TRBV7-2 and TRBJ2-7, with 7 bases lining up with TRBD1. Germline trimming cut 0 bases from V and 5 bases from J; bases unmatched to any gene: 7. There are 15 residues in the CDR3. Germline V lookup: CDR1 SGHTA, CDR2 FQGNSA. DNA for the CDR3: TGTGCCAGCAGCTTAGCGCGAGGGGGCGGCGACGAGCAGTACTTC. Protein sequence: CASSLARGGGDEQYF.

This clone showed up just once. The V call is TRBV9, the J call TRBJ1-2, with D maybe TRBD1 (5 bases). Trimming cost V 7 bases and J 3 bases, with 10 bases left between them. There are 12 residues in the CDR3. Germline V lookup: CDR1 SGDLS, CDR2 YYNGEE. CDR3 region: CASETVHYGYTF. The CDR3 nucleotides are TGTGCCAGCGAGACAGTACACTATGGCTACACCTTC.

This clone was counted between two and nine times. This chain connects TRBV4-2 to TRBJ1-1; TRBD1 is a possible D gene (5 bases). The V gene's germline CDR1 is LGHNA and CDR2 YNFKEQ. V was pared by 1 base and J by 0 bases, with 21 bases between. This CDR3 is built from 19 residues. The CDR3 DNA follows: TGTGCCAGCAGCCAAGGGTTAGAAGGGGATCATGAGCTGAACACTGAAGCTTTCTTT. This sequence encodes CASSQGLEGDHELNTEAFF.

This clone was picked up a small number of times. This sequence joins TRBV4-3 and TRBJ1-4; 9 nucleotides align to TRBD1. Unmatched junction bases numbered 10, after V lost 3 bases and J lost 8 bases. CDR1 and CDR2 from the germline V gene are LGHNA and YSLEER. The CDR3 spans 16 residues. The DNA for the CDR3 is TGCGCCAGCAGCCAGGGGGGACAGGGATGGCTCGAAAAACTGTTTTTT. This codes for CASSQGGQGWLEKLFF.

The chain combines TRBV7-2 with TRBJ2-1; 8 nucleotides line up with TRBD2. This CDR3 contains 12 residues. V was pared by 3 bases and J by 15 bases, with 7 bases of the junction left unmatched. Germline V lookup: CDR1 SGHTA, CDR2 FQGNSA. This chain's CDR3 is CASSLRREVLFF. DNA of the CDR3: TGTGCCAGCAGCTTGCGGCGGGAGGTGTTGTTCTTC.

This CDR3 is CASTSTGVLRAFF. The CDR3 bases are TGTGCCAGCACTTCAACAGGGGTTCTCAGAGCTTTCTTT. The chain uses TRBV6-5 and TRBJ1-1; 7 bases line up with TRBD1. V lost 7 bases, J lost 10 bases, and 12 bases stayed unmatched. This CDR3 is built from 13 residues. CDR1 MNHEY and CDR2 SVGAGI come from the germline V gene.

This clone was observed once. The gene calls are TRBV4-2 and TRBJ2-5, with 7 positions matching TRBD2. The CDR3 loop spans 16 amino acids. Germline CDR1 reads LGHNA; CDR2 reads YNFKEQ. Trimming cost V 3 bases and J 2 bases; bases outside gene matches: 9. The DNA for the CDR3 is TGTGCCAGCAGCCAGGGGACTACCACATTTCAAGAGACCCAGTACTTC. Its translation is CASSQGTTTFQETQYF.

This chain links TRBV4-3 with TRBJ2-7; TRBD1 aligns across 9 bases. With V trimmed by 0 bases and J by 1 base, 4 bases remained unmatched. The CDR3 length is 16 residues. Germline V gene lookup returns CDR1 LGHNA and CDR2 YSLEER. The CDR3 spells CASSQDPGQGSYEQYF. The CDR3 DNA follows: TGCGCCAGCAGCCAAGATCCCGGACAGGGGTCCTACGAGCAGTACTTC.

The chain combines TRBV7-2 with TRBJ2-7, with 8 bases that match TRBD2. Germline V gives CDR1 SGHTA, CDR2 FQGNSA. The CDR3 length is 16 residues. V lost 5 bases to trimming and J lost 4 bases; unmatched junction nucleotides: 13. In DNA form, the CDR3 reads TGTGCCAGCAGCCCTCAGGTAGCGGGGCCTATGTACGAGCAGTACGTC. Protein: CASSPQVAGPMYEQYV.

This clone was counted once. CDR3 coding DNA: TGTGCCAGCTACCTTGGGGTATCCGCCGGGGTGAATGAGCAGTTCTTC. Protein sequence: CASYLGVSAGVNEQFF. V is TRBV5-4 and J is TRBJ2-1, with D perhaps matching TRBD2 (5 bases). Germline V gives CDR1 SGHNT, CDR2 YYREEE (reference sequence). The V end lost 7 bases, the J end lost 7 bases, and 24 bases lay between the germline ends. The CDR3 is 16 amino acids. The full variable domain, in which reference TRBV5-4 and TRBJ2-1 provide the parts outside the CDR3, is ETGVTQSPTHLIKTRGQQVTLRCSSQSGHNTVSWYQQALGQGPQFIFQYYREEENGRGNFPPRFSGLQFPNYSSELNVNALELDDSALYLCASYLGVSAGVNEQFFGPGTRLTVL.

The rearrangement uses TRBV28 and TRBJ1-1; tentative D call: TRBD1 (5 bases). The V gene's germline CDR1 is MDHEN and CDR2 SYDVKM. CDR3 size: 14 residues. The germline V and J ends were trimmed by 2 bases and 7 bases, with 14 bases remaining between them. DNA for the CDR3: TGTGCCAGCAGTTTAGGGGGGGAGTTTAATGAAGCTTTCTTT. Translated: CASSLGGEFNEAFF.

V and J are TRBV7-9 and TRBJ1-2; possibly TRBD1 for D (6 bases). Looked up from germline, CDR1 is SEHNR and CDR2 is FQNEAQ (reference sequence). The CDR3 length is 16 residues. V lost 6 bases to trimming and J lost 0 bases, with 17 bases between them. The CDR3 sequence is CASRWDTQATNYGYTF. CDR3 sequence (DNA): TGTGCCAGCAGATGGGACACTCAAGCTACTAACTATGGCTACACCTTC.

V usage is TRBV10-1 and J usage is TRBJ2-7; 9 bases line up with TRBD1. The CDR3 is 13 amino acids. J gave up 5 bases and V 8 bases, and 7 bases lay outside the gene matches. Germline lookup yields CDR1 WNHNN and CDR2 SYGVQD (reference sequence). The CDR3 sequence: CASADRGGHEQYF. CDR3 nucleotide sequence: TGCGCCAGCGCGGACAGGGGTGGTCACGAGCAGTACTTC.

The chain uses TRBV28 and TRBJ2-3, with TRBD2 identical over 12 bases. Germline V lookup: CDR1 MDHEN, CDR2 SYDVKM. The CDR3 runs to 15 residues. The junction had 11 bases not matched to a gene; V was cut back by 8 bases and J by 8 bases. CDR3 residues: CASRSSGRAPGTQYF. The CDR3, as DNA: TGTGCCAGCCGATCTAGCGGGAGGGCCCCAGGTACGCAGTATTTT.